This T cell receptor (beta chain) was obtained from a study of response to subunit inactivated influenza vaccine. Whole-study results and caveats: The study's authors posited that every seasonal influenza vaccination enlists few new T cells.

The germline V gene encodes CDR1 SNHLY and CDR2 FYNNEI. This CDR3 region has 14 residues. The V end lost 3 bases, the J end lost 1 base, and 9 bases lay between the germline ends. TCRdb redid the calling of the RT-PCR reads with MiXCR, one entry per CDR3 protein. The sample holds roughly 570,000 distinct CDR3 sequences, 14% seen once. This clonotype was seen a handful of times. Its antigen remains unidentified. The rearrangement links TRBV2 to TRBJ1-1; D unclear. This receptor was obtained from a man aged 45-65 years who received an inactivated influenza vaccine. The sequencing here drew on PBMCs from blood, taken about 13 days after vaccination. The CDR3 coding sequence is TGTGCCAGCAGTGATCGGTCAGGGAACACTGAAGCTTTCTTT. Protein sequence: CASSDRSGNTEAFF.